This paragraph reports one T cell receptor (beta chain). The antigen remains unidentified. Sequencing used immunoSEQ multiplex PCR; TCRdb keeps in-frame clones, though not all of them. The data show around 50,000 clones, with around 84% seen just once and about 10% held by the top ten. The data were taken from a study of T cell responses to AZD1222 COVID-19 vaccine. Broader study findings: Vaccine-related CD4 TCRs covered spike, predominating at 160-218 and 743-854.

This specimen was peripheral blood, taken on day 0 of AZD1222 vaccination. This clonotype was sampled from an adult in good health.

CDR3: CASSARQRQYF. For the CDR3, the DNA is TGTGCCAGCAGTGCCCGACAGCGGCAGTACTTC. The chain combines TRBV28 with TRBJ2-7; D is perhaps TRBD1 (5 bases). Germline CDR1 is MDHEN and CDR2 is SYDVKM. Trimming stripped 5 bases from V and 9 bases from J, with 11 bases between. CDR3 length: 11 amino acids.